One sample yielded the 30 T cell receptor beta chains listed below, sequenced in a study of molecular identifiers for immune sequencing clone quantification (dated by TCRdb to the late 2010s). The library was generated by PCR. The sequencer listed for this sample is Illumina HiSeq 4000. TCRdb cleaned the public reads at Q25 with fastp, built clones with MiXCR and kept in-frame beta chains. Identical CDR3 proteins give one entry, which carries the most common genes and DNA. In this sample the table shows about 640,000 distinct CDR3 sequences, 15% to 20% of which occur a single time. The ten largest account for around 0.86% of the sample. Sequenced input: naive CD8+ T cells from blood, with Jurkat cell RNA spiked in. This specimen's cell subset or site label, interpreted: FACS-sorted CD8+CD4-CCR7+CD45RA+ naive T cells. The receptor source for this set is a human donor in good health. Some libraries in this study had Jurkat cell RNA spiked in.

This clonotype was seen repeatedly, ten times or more. The CDR3 DNA reads as TGTGCTAGTGGTTTGACGATGAACACTGAAGCTTTCTTT. Residues: CASGLTMNTEAFF. The V call is TRBV12-5, the J call TRBJ1-1; D uncertain. Germline V gives CDR1 LGHNT, CDR2 FRNRAP. V shed 2 bases and J shed 0 bases, with 4 bases lying between them. CDR3 size: 13 residues. The full variable domain, with the rest looked up from reference TRBV12-5 and TRBJ1-1, is DARVTQTPRHKVTEMGQEVTMRCQPILGHNTVFWYRQTMMQGLELLAYFRNRAPLDDSGMPKDRFSAEMPDATLATLKIQPSEPRDSAVYFCASGLTMNTEAFFGQGTRLTVV.

This clonotype was recorded at least ten times. This chain uses TRBV6-1 with TRBJ1-2, with unresolved D. Germline lookup yields CDR1 MNHNS and CDR2 SASEGT. This CDR3 spans 14 amino acids. V gave up 2 bases and J gave up 5 bases, with 12 bases separating them. The CDR3 nucleotides are TGTGCCAGCAGTGAACAGTCAGTCCGGTATGGCTACACCTTC. This gives the protein CASSEQSVRYGYTF.

The chain employs TRBV4-3 and TRBJ2-7; TRBD1 matches 7 bases. This CDR3 is built from 16 residues. CDR1 is LGHNA, CDR2 YSLEER, per germline. V shed 3 bases, J shed 2 bases, and the junction held 10 bases outside the gene matches. The CDR3 nucleotides read TGCGCCAGCAGCCAGTTACCGGGACAGTCGCCCTACGAGCAGTACTTC. Translating gives CASSQLPGQSPYEQYF.

Points on this clonotype: A read error may produce the germline difference seen at one junction end. This chain uses TRBV28 with TRBJ2-3; the match to TRBD2 covers 7 bases. Germline V gene data show CDR1 as MDHEN and CDR2 as SYDVKM. This CDR3 comprises 15 residues. DNA of the CDR3: TGTGCCAGCAGTTTGGGGGGAGGGTACACAGATGCGCAGTATTTT. It translates to CASSLGGGYTDAQYF.

This clonotype was observed many times. The chain has TRBV11-1 and TRBJ2-3; 9 bases agree with TRBD2. Per the germline V gene, CDR1 is SGHAT and CDR2 is FQDESV (reference sequence). The V segment lost 5 bases and the J segment 2 bases; nucleotides outside the gene matches: 14. CDR3 length: 18 amino acids. CDR3 DNA sequence: TGTGCCAGCAGCACTGGGCTGCGGCTAGCGGGATTCACAGATACGCAGTATTTT. Translation: CASSTGLRLAGFTDTQYF.

This clonotype occurred many times. The chain carries TRBV3-1 and TRBJ2-4, with 9 bases identical to TRBD2. V lost 2 bases, J lost 5 bases, and 7 bases stayed unmatched. The CDR3 has 16 residues. Germline CDR1 and CDR2: LGHDT and YNNKEL (reference sequence). The CDR3 nucleotides are TGTGCCAGCAGCCAATGGCGACTAGCGGCTGAAAACATTCAGTACTTC. Translating gives CASSQWRLAAENIQYF.

Concerning this clonotype: A junction boundary mismatches the germline segment, possibly from a read error. The chain combines TRBV6-1 with TRBJ2-1; D gene ambiguous. CDR3 length: 14 amino acids. Germline CDR1 reads MNHNS; CDR2 reads SASEGT. Written as DNA, the CDR3 is TGTGCCAGCAGTGAAGTTTGGGGATACAATGAGCAGCTCTTC. Translating it yields CASSEVWGYNEQLF.

This clonotype was observed at least ten times. The rearrangement joins TRBV5-6 to TRBJ2-7; perhaps TRBD2 as D (5 bases). With 2 bases removed from V and 5 bases from J, the gap between germline ends came to 11 bases. Looked up from germline, CDR1 is SGHDT and CDR2 is YYEEEE. The CDR3 length is 13 residues. The DNA of the CDR3 is TGTGCCAGCAGCTTTGGGGAGAAGCACGAGCAGTACTTC. It yields the protein CASSFGEKHEQYF.

This clonotype was found many times. CDR3 protein: CAWSSGGGYTF. The CDR3 DNA follows: TGTGCCTGGAGTTCCGGGGGAGGCTACACCTTC. The V gene is TRBV30, the J gene TRBJ1-2; tentative D call: TRBD1 (5 bases). The CDR3 totals 11 residues. The germline V and J ends were trimmed by 2 bases and 8 bases, with 9 bases remaining between them. The germline V gene has CDR1 GTSNPN and CDR2 SVGIG (reference sequence). The whole variable domain, remainder taken from reference TRBV30 and TRBJ1-2, is SQTIHQWPATLVQPVGSPLSLECTVEGTSNPNLYWYRQAAGRGLQLLFYSVGIGQISSEVPQNLSASRPQDRQFILSSKKLLLSDSGFYLCAWSSGGGYTFGSGTRLTVV.

This clonotype came up a few times. The CDR3 protein is CASSLGHVQETQYF. The CDR3 DNA is TGTGCCAGCAGTTTAGGACACGTCCAAGAGACCCAGTACTTC. This chain joins TRBV12-3 or TRBV12-4 and TRBJ2-5; no definite D call. The CDR3 length is 14 residues. Trimming pared 1 base from V and 1 base from J, leaving 7 bases between.

This clonotype was counted many times. Here the CDR3 reads CASSQGTSTETQYF. Here the CDR3 DNA reads TGCGCCAGCAGCCAGGGGACTAGCACGGAGACCCAGTACTTC. The chain recombines TRBV4-3 with TRBJ2-5; 9 bases line up with TRBD2. Germline V gives CDR1 LGHNA, CDR2 YSLEER. Trimming removed 3 bases from V and 5 bases from J; junction bases left unmatched: 4. CDR3 length: 14 amino acids.

This clonotype came up a few times. The chain joins TRBV29-1 to TRBJ2-1, with a possible D match to TRBD2 (6 bases). Germline V lookup: CDR1 SQVTM, CDR2 ANQGSEA. V lost 3 bases, J lost 5 bases, and 11 bases lay in between. The CDR3 is made up of 13 amino acids. CDR3 sequence reads: CSVDRGIDNEQFF. Written as DNA, the CDR3 is TGCAGCGTTGATCGCGGGATCGACAATGAGCAGTTCTTC.

This clonotype was seen at least ten times. The rearrangement links TRBV7-9 to TRBJ2-7; 10 bases are shared with TRBD1. The CDR3 spans 12 residues. The V gene's germline CDR1 is SEHNR and CDR2 FQNEAQ (reference sequence). V dropped 8 bases and J dropped 6; count of bases not matched to a gene: 4. The CDR3 coding sequence is TGTGCCAGCGGGACAGGGGCGGGCGAGCAGTACTTC. Protein product: CASGTGAGEQYF.

This clonotype was seen more than once but under ten times. This sequence may be a read error, since a much larger clone differs from it by one base. The J gene is TRBJ2-2, the V gene TRBV23-1, with 7 bases matching TRBD1. TRBV23-1 is marked as an open reading frame, function uncertain. The J segment lost 4 bases and the V segment lost 6 bases, leaving 8 bases of the junction unmatched. This CDR3 contains 15 residues. CDR3 bases: TGCGCCAGCAGGACCCGGGACAGAGGCACCGGGGAGCTGTTTTTT. The encoded protein is CASRTRDRGTGELFF.

This clonotype was seen at least ten times. The chain is built from TRBV5-1 and TRBJ2-7; 7 bases fit TRBD1. Trimming took 0 bases from V and 4 from J; bases not matched to a gene: 4. The CDR3 is 14 residues long. The V gene's germline CDR1 is SGHRS and CDR2 YFSETQ. The CDR3 region has the DNA TGCGCCAGCAGCTTGGTTGAGGGGGCGTACGAGCAGTACTTC. Its translation: CASSLVEGAYEQYF.

This clonotype was seen many times. The chain is built from TRBV20-1 and TRBJ2-7, with D maybe TRBD2 (6 bases). The V gene lost 6 bases and the J gene lost 3 bases, with 18 bases spanning the gap. The CDR3 spans 14 residues. Looked up from germline, CDR1 is DFQATT and CDR2 is SNEGSKA (reference sequence). CDR3 nucleotides: TGCAGTGCCCGCGGGACGGACGCGGACTACGAGCAGTACTTC. Amino acids: CSARGTDADYEQYF.

This clonotype was detected ten times or more. This chain joins TRBV7-8 and TRBJ2-1; D assignment may be TRBD1 or TRBD2 (5 bases each). This CDR3 has 15 residues. V was shortened by 5 bases and J by 7 bases, with 18 bases between the two germline ends. Germline loops: CDR1 SGHVS, CDR2 FQNEAQ. The CDR3 coding sequence is TGTGCCAGCAGCAACTACGGGGACCCAACGAATGAGCAGTTCTTC. Translated: CASSNYGDPTNEQFF.

The CDR3 region has the DNA TGTGCCAGTGGCTGGGCCTTCGAGCTGTTTTTT. Its translation is CASGWAFELFF. The chain employs TRBV27 and TRBJ2-2; no firm D call. The germline V and J ends were trimmed by 9 bases and 11 bases, with 13 bases remaining between them. From germline, CDR1 is MNHEY and CDR2 SMNVEV (reference sequence). CDR3 size: 11 residues.

This clonotype was picked up a small number of times. The rearrangement joins TRBV2 to TRBJ2-1; 10 bases match TRBD2. The CDR3 totals 15 residues. With 4 bases clipped from V and 8 bases from J, the junction kept 8 bases outside the gene matches. CDR1 and CDR2 from the germline V gene are SNHLY and FYNNEI. DNA of the CDR3: TGTGCCAGCAGTGCCGCTAGCGGGAGTTCATATGAGCAGTTCTTC. Amino acid sequence: CASSAASGSSYEQFF.

This clonotype was observed many times. The rearrangement uses TRBV12-3 or TRBV12-4 and TRBJ2-3; D remains ambiguous. The CDR3 has 14 amino acids. V lost 5 bases, J lost 0 bases, and 9 bases lay in between. The CDR3 spells CASSLKGSTDTQYF. The CDR3 region has the DNA TGTGCCAGCAGTCTCAAAGGAAGCACAGATACGCAGTATTTT.

The chain joins TRBV7-9 to TRBJ2-3; D may be TRBD1 (6 bases). V dropped 7 bases and J dropped 4 bases, with 15 bases sitting between them. The CDR3 runs 14 residues. CDR1 and CDR2 (germline): SEHNR, FQNEAQ (reference sequence). DNA for the CDR3: TGTGCCAGCACCGTACAGGGTTTGTCAGATACGCAGTATTTT. Protein sequence: CASTVQGLSDTQYF.

This clonotype was seen at least ten times. The chain links TRBV5-1 to TRBJ2-7, with D possibly matching TRBD1 (5 bases). Trimming took off 4 bases at V and 5 bases at J, with 19 bases between the two ends. This CDR3 contains 15 residues. Germline CDR1 is SGHRS and CDR2 is YFSETQ. The DNA of the CDR3 is TGCGCCAGCAGCCTGGCGTTACAGGACCCCCACGAGCAGTACTTC. Encoded protein: CASSLALQDPHEQYF.

This clonotype was counted ten times or more. The chain is built from TRBV6-5 and TRBJ2-7, with 8 positions matching TRBD2. The CDR3 loop spans 14 amino acids. V shed 4 bases and J 2 bases; nucleotides not matched to a gene: 4. CDR1 and CDR2 from the germline V gene are MNHEY and SVGAGI. The CDR3: CASSSSAGAYEQYF. CDR3 coding DNA: TGTGCCAGCAGTTCCTCAGCGGGGGCCTACGAGCAGTACTTC.

On this clonotype itself: Possible read error: a much larger clone is one base away. V and J are TRBV7-6 and TRBJ2-7; 7 positions agree with TRBD2. This CDR3 region has 16 residues. From germline, CDR1 is SGHVS and CDR2 FNYEAQ. The CDR3 sequence: CASSIAASGPSYEQYF. CDR3 nucleotides: TGTGCCAGCAGCATAGCAGCTAGCGGACCCTCCTACGAGCAGTACTTC.

Of note for this clonotype: Possible read error: a much larger clone is one base away. The chain carries TRBV24-1 and TRBJ2-6; D might be TRBD2 (6 bases). The germline V gene encodes CDR1 KGHDR and CDR2 SFDVKD. V lost 6 bases and J 4 bases, leaving 9 bases between the germline ends. The CDR3 has 14 residues. As DNA, the CDR3 is TGTGCCACCAGTCGGGGGACCGGGGCCAACGTCCTGACTTTC. It translates to CATSRGTGANVLTF.

This clonotype was recorded many times. J is TRBJ1-5 and V is TRBV5-5; possibly TRBD1 for D (6 bases). Trimming took off 5 bases at V and 5 bases at J, with 14 bases between the two ends. Germline CDR1 and CDR2: SGHKS and YYEKEE (reference sequence). This CDR3 has 14 amino acids. CDR3 in amino acids: CASSFFRGDQPQHF. In DNA form, the CDR3 reads TGTGCCAGCAGTTTTTTCAGGGGAGATCAGCCCCAGCATTTT.

This clonotype was observed at least ten times. The chain employs TRBV10-3 and TRBJ2-3; D uncertain. V was shortened by 2 bases and J by 6 bases, with 12 bases between the two germline ends. This CDR3 contains 14 residues. Germline V gene data show CDR1 as ENHRY and CDR2 as SYGVKD. As DNA, the CDR3 is TGTGCCATCAGTGAGCGAGAGCCCCCCGATACGCAGTATTTT. It encodes CAISEREPPDTQYF.

A remark on this clonotype: One base away lies a much larger clone, so this may be a sequencing read error. Lacking the conserved final phenylalanine or tryptophan, this CDR3 likely reflects a read error. V gene TRBV7-6 combines with J gene TRBJ2-7; D is uncertain. V was trimmed by 0 bases and J by 0 bases, leaving 3 bases between them. CDR3 size: 13 residues. Germline V gene sequence: CDR1 SGHVS, CDR2 FNYEAQ. Here the CDR3 reads CASSLANSYEQYS. The CDR3 DNA is TGTGCCAGCAGCTTAGCAAACTCCTACGAGCAGTACTCC.

To note about this clonotype: Just one base apart from a much larger clone, this may be a read error. This rearrangement joins TRBV20-1 to TRBJ2-7; possible D gene TRBD2, 6 bases. Trimming cost V 1 base and J 4 bases, with 20 bases left between them. Germline V gene sequence: CDR1 DFQATT, CDR2 SNEGSKA (reference sequence). There are 16 residues in the CDR3. CDR3 bases: TGCAGTGCTAGAGGGGACGTGTCCCCGGGAGAGTACGAGCAGTACTTC. This translates into CSARGDVSPGEYEQYF.

Ten or more counts support this clonotype. This chain uses TRBV20-1 with TRBJ1-6; TRBD1 matches 8 bases. Germline loops: CDR1 DFQATT, CDR2 SNEGSKA (reference sequence). This CDR3 has 14 residues. The J segment lost 10 bases and the V segment lost 4 bases, leaving 9 bases of the junction unmatched. This CDR3 is CSAKGGRGRSPLHF. CDR3 sequence (DNA): TGCAGTGCTAAAGGGGGCAGGGGGCGATCACCCCTCCACTTT.